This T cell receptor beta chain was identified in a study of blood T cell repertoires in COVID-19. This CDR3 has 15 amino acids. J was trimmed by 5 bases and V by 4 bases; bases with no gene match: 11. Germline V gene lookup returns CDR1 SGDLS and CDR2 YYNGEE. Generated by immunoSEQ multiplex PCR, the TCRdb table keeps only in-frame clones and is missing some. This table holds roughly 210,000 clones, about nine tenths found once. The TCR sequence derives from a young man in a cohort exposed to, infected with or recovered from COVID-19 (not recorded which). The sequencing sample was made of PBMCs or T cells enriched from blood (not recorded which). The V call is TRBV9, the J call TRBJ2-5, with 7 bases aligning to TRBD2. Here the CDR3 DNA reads TGTGCCAGCAGCACCCCACGGGCGGGAGTTGAGACCCAGTACTTC. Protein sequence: CASSTPRAGVETQYF. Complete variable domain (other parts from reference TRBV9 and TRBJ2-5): DSGVTQTPKHLITATGQRVTLRCSPRSGDLSVYWYQQSLDQGLQFLIQYYNGEERAKGNILERFSAQQFPDLHSELNLSSLELGDSALYFCASSTPRAGVETQYFGPGTRLLVL.